Listed below are T cell receptor beta chains from one sample, sequenced in a study of control samples from healthy donors and cancer patients. The repertoire was sequenced with immunoSEQ multiplex PCR; TCRdb's copy has only in-frame clones and lacks some. The sample includes roughly 98,000 clones, just over 90% of them seen just once. What was sequenced was blood. All receptors come from a man younger than 35 in good health. Both conserved end residues are part of each CDR3. Fields, in order: CDR3 protein, CDR3 DNA, V gene, J gene, clone size, D gene. D genes are given only for firm matches. Not every row has a clone size; where given, it reads once, few, many or a size class.

CDR3: CSSRTGNYGYTF
DNA: TGCAGCTCCCGGACAGGCAATTATGGCTACACCTTC
V: TRBV29-1
J: TRBJ1-2
size: .
D: TRBD1

CDR3: CASSEADGGYGYTF
DNA: TGTGCCAGCAGTGAAGCGGACGGGGGCTATGGCTACACCTTC
V: TRBV6-1
J: TRBJ1-2
size: .
D: .

CDR3: CAWNLGQGTEAFF
DNA: TGTGCCTGGAATCTCGGACAGGGCACTGAAGCTTTCTTT
V: TRBV30
J: TRBJ1-1
size: .
D: TRBD1

CDR3: CASHQNRGRNSPLHF
DNA: TGTGCCAGTCACCAAAACAGGGGGCGTAATTCACCCCTCCACTTT
V: TRBV6-5
J: TRBJ1-6
size: .
D: TRBD1

CDR3: CASSLMGTSVNTGELFF
DNA: TGTGCCAGCAGCTTAATGGGGACTAGCGTGAACACCGGGGAGCTGTTTTTT
V: TRBV7-3
J: TRBJ2-2
size: .
D: TRBD2

CDR3: CASSLTYQTSGRFNEQFF
DNA: TGTGCCAGTAGTTTAACTTACCAGACTAGCGGGAGGTTCAATGAGCAGTTCTTC
V: TRBV19
J: TRBJ2-1
size: .
D: TRBD2

CDR3: CASSYLPGRMQETQYF
DNA: TGTGCCAGCAGTTATTTGCCGGGACGGATGCAAGAGACCCAGTACTTC
V: TRBV6-2/TRBV6-3
J: TRBJ2-5
size: .
D: .

CDR3: CASSLNRARGYTF
DNA: TGTGCCAGCAGTTTGAACAGGGCGAGGGGCTACACCTTC
V: TRBV27
J: TRBJ1-2
size: .
D: .

CDR3: CASSLAGYSPLHF
DNA: TGCGCCAGCAGCTTGGCCGGGTATTCACCCCTCCACTTT
V: TRBV5-1
J: TRBJ1-6
size: .
D: .

CDR3: CASSLVGLGGTASTGELFF
DNA: TGTGCCAGCAGCTTAGTGGGTCTAGGGGGGACAGCGTCAACCGGGGAGCTGTTTTTT
V: TRBV7-8
J: TRBJ2-2
size: .
D: .

CDR3: CASSIRTGGFYEQYF
DNA: TGTGCCAGTAGTATACGGACAGGGGGATTCTACGAGCAGTACTTC
V: TRBV19
J: TRBJ2-7
size: .
D: TRBD1

CDR3: CASSVDRGNTEAFF
DNA: TGTGCCAGCAGCGTAGACAGGGGGAACACTGAAGCTTTCTTT
V: TRBV5-4
J: TRBJ1-1
size: .
D: TRBD1

CDR3: CASTRGGTYEQYF
DNA: TGTGCCAGCACACGGGGAGGTACCTACGAGCAGTACTTC
V: TRBV3-1/TRBV3-2
J: TRBJ2-7
size: .
D: .

CDR3: CAWTPGPLDGTTEAFF
DNA: TGTGCCTGGACTCCGGGACCCCTAGACGGTACCACTGAAGCTTTCTTT
V: TRBV30
J: TRBJ1-1
size: .
D: .

CDR3: CASSLGQFYNEQFF
DNA: TGTGCCAGCAGCTTAGGGCAGTTCTACAATGAGCAGTTCTTC
V: TRBV7-9
J: TRBJ2-1
size: .
D: .

CDR3: CASTAGGGINEQFF
DNA: TGTGCCAGCACCGCGGGAGGTGGTATCAATGAGCAGTTCTTC
V: TRBV6-5
J: TRBJ2-1
size: .
D: TRBD2

CDR3: CASSLFARGATNEKLFF
DNA: TGTGCCAGCAGCTTATTCGCCAGGGGTGCAACTAATGAAAAACTGTTTTTT
V: TRBV7-2
J: TRBJ1-4
size: once
D: .

CDR3: CAWSVRAYPRGNQPQHF
DNA: TGTGCCTGGAGTGTACGGGCCTATCCGAGGGGCAATCAGCCCCAGCATTTT
V: TRBV30
J: TRBJ1-5
size: .
D: .

CDR3: CASSERWKVFF
DNA: TGCGCCAGCAGTGAGCGGTGGAAGGTTTTCTTT
V: TRBV10-1
J: TRBJ1-1
size: .
D: .

CDR3: CASSRRQVTGELFF
DNA: TGTGCCAGCAGCCGGCGACAGGTCACCGGGGAGCTGTTTTTT
V: TRBV6-2/TRBV6-3
J: TRBJ2-2
size: once
D: .

CDR3: CASSLHGLAGSTDTQYF
DNA: TGTGCCAGCAGCCTTCACGGACTAGCGGGGAGCACAGATACGCAGTATTTT
V: TRBV3-1/TRBV3-2
J: TRBJ2-3
size: .
D: TRBD2

CDR3: CASSQELRGGGYTF
DNA: TGCGCCAGCAGCCAAGAGTTAAGAGGGGGTGGCTACACCTTC
V: TRBV4-1
J: TRBJ1-2
size: .
D: .

CDR3: CASSLQENTEAFF
DNA: TGTGCCAGCAGCTTACAGGAGAACACTGAAGCTTTCTTT
V: TRBV11-3
J: TRBJ1-1
size: .
D: .

CDR3: CASSAGAEQFF
DNA: TGTGCCAGCTCAGCGGGAGCAGAGCAGTTCTTC
V: TRBV18
J: TRBJ2-1
size: .
D: TRBD2

CDR3: CASSIDRSSYNEQFF
DNA: TGTGCCAGTAGTATAGACAGAAGCTCCTACAATGAGCAGTTCTTC
V: TRBV19
J: TRBJ2-1
size: .
D: .